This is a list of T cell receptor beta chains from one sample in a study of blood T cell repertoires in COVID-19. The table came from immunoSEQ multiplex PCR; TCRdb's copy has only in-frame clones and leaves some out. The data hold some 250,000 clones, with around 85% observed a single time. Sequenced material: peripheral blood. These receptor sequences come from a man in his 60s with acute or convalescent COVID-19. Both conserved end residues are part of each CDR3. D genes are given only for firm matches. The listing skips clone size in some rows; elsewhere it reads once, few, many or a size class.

CAWLGAQGEKLFF | TGTGCCTGGTTGGGGGCCCAAGGGGAAAAACTGTTTTTT | once | TRBJ1-4 | TRBV30 | -
CAPGPRGGYTF | TGTGCCCCGGGTCCCCGCGGTGGCTACACCTTC | few | TRBJ1-2 | TRBV20-1 | -
CASSFSGSQGNEQFF | TGTGCCAGCAGCTTTAGCGGGAGCCAGGGCAATGAGCAGTTCTTC | - | TRBJ2-1 | TRBV7-9 | TRBD2
CSVRQGRNTEAFF | TGCAGCGTTCGACAGGGCCGGAACACTGAAGCTTTCTTT | - | TRBJ1-1 | TRBV29-1 | TRBD1
CASSYSIGQPNTEAFF | TGTGCCAGCAGTTACTCGATAGGACAGCCAAACACTGAAGCTTTCTTT | - | TRBJ1-1 | TRBV6-2/TRBV6-3 | -
CASSSWTGNGYTF | TGTGCCAGCAGTTCCTGGACAGGGAATGGCTACACCTTC | once | TRBJ1-2 | TRBV27 | TRBD1
CASSPNTGTQYF | TGTGCCAGCAGCCCCAACACGGGTACGCAGTATTTT | once | TRBJ2-3 | TRBV9 | -
CASTRDISNQPQHF | TGTGCCAGCACCCGGGACATTAGCAATCAGCCCCAGCATTTT | - | TRBJ1-5 | TRBV2 | -
CASSQAGVDISGYTF | TGTGCCAGCAGCCAAGCCGGGGTAGACATAAGCGGCTACACCTTC | once | TRBJ1-2 | TRBV4-2 | -
CASSQGGQLETQYF | TGTGCCAGCAGCCAAGGAGGGCAGTTAGAGACCCAGTACTTC | - | TRBJ2-5 | TRBV3-1/TRBV3-2 | -
CASLPDRGVYNEQFF | TGTGCCAGCCTTCCCGACAGGGGCGTCTACAATGAGCAGTTCTTC | once | TRBJ2-1 | TRBV6-5 | TRBD1
CASSLWGTSGRGNEQFF | TGTGCCAGCAGTTTATGGGGGACTAGCGGGAGAGGCAATGAGCAGTTCTTC | few | TRBJ2-1 | TRBV28 | TRBD2
CASRGGDYEQYF | TGTGCCAGCCGGGGCGGGGACTACGAGCAGTACTTC | - | TRBJ2-7 | TRBV6-5 | -
CASSYGGWQLNTEAFF | TGTGCCAGCAGTTACGGAGGCTGGCAGCTTAACACTGAAGCTTTCTTT | - | TRBJ1-1 | TRBV6-2/TRBV6-3 | -
CASSLEDRRNTEAFF | TGTGCCAGCAGCTTGGAGGACAGGAGGAACACTGAAGCTTTCTTT | - | TRBJ1-1 | TRBV5-4 | TRBD1
CASSPASGRPNTGELFF | TGTGCCAGCTCACCAGCTAGCGGGAGACCGAACACCGGGGAGCTGTTTTTT | - | TRBJ2-2 | TRBV18 | TRBD2
CAISARTDSYGYTF | TGTGCCATCAGTGCACGGACAGACAGCTATGGCTACACCTTC | once | TRBJ1-2 | TRBV10-3 | -
CASIPGGYNEQFF | TGTGCCAGCATCCCGGGAGGATACAATGAGCAGTTCTTC | - | TRBJ2-1 | TRBV7-2 | TRBD2
CASSPSRDFSNEQFF | TGTGCCAGCTCACCTTCAAGGGACTTCTCCAATGAGCAGTTCTTC | once | TRBJ2-1 | TRBV18 | -
CASSSTPVPAGETQYF | TGCGCCAGCAGCTCAACCCCCGTACCAGCGGGAGAGACCCAGTACTTC | - | TRBJ2-5 | TRBV5-1 | -
CASSPADSGSSNEQYF | TGTGCCAGCTCACCAGCGGATAGCGGGAGTTCCAACGAGCAGTACTTC | - | TRBJ2-7 | TRBV18 | TRBD2
CASSSIAGGSRLYNEQFF | TGTGCCAGCAGTTCAATAGCGGGAGGCAGTCGTCTTTACAATGAGCAGTTCTTC | - | TRBJ2-1 | TRBV28 | TRBD2
CASSYGQGESDEQYF | TGTGCCAGCAGCTACGGACAGGGGGAGAGCGACGAGCAGTACTTC | - | TRBJ2-7 | TRBV7-9 | TRBD1
CATSAGQGARGTEAFF | TGTGCCACCAGTGCGGGACAGGGGGCGCGAGGCACTGAAGCTTTCTTT | - | TRBJ1-1 | TRBV24-1 | TRBD1
CVSSYQIGRPSDQPQHF | TGTGTCAGCAGTTACCAAATCGGACGCCCTAGCGATCAGCCCCAGCATTTT | - | TRBJ1-5 | TRBV6-2/TRBV6-3 | -
CASSYSTLTGTQPQHF | TGTGCCAGCAGTTACTCGACGCTGACAGGTACGCAGCCCCAGCATTTT | once | TRBJ1-5 | TRBV6-6 | -